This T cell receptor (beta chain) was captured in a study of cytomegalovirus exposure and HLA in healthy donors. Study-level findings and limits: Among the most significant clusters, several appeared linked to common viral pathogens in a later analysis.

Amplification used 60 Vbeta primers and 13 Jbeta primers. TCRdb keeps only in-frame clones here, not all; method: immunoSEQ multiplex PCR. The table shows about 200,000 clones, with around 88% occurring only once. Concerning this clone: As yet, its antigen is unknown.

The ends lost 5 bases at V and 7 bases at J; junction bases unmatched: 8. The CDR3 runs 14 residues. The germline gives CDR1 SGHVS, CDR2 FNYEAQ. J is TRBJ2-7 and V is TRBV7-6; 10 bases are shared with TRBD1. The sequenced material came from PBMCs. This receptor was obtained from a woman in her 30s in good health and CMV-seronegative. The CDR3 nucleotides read TGTGCCAGCAGCATCCGGACAGGGGGGGTAGAGCAGTACTTC. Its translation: CASSIRTGGVEQYF.